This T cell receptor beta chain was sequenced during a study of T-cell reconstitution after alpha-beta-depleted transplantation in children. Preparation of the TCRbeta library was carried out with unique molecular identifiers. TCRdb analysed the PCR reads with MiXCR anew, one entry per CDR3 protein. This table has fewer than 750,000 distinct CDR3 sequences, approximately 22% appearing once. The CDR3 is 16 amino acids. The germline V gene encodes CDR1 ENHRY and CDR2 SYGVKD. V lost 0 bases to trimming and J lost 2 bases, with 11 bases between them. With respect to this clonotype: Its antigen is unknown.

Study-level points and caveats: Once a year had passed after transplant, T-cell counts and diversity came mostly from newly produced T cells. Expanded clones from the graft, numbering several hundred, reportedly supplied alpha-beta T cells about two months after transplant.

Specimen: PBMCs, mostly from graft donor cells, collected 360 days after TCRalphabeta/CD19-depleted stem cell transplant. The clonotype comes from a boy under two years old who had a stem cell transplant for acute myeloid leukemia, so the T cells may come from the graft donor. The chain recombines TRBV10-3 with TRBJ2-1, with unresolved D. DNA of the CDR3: TGTGCCATCAGTGAGTCTATTGCTGGCCCCTACAATGAGCAGTTCTTC. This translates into CAISESIAGPYNEQFF.